This T cell receptor (beta chain) is from a study of blood T cells in healthy people across ages. Comment on this clonotype: Its target is not known.

Study-wide results and caveats: Observed TCR beta diversity showed a strong correlation with the percentage of naive T cells as measured by flow cytometry. Roughly linear age-related decline in beta diversity appeared, significant by age about 40. It was held that the diversity estimates obtained from one million T cells were underestimates.

A J-beta primer mix and a sample-barcoded 5' primer were used in a second PCR of about 6 to 12 cycles. TCRdb re-called the 5' RACE reads with MiXCR, one entry per CDR3 protein. The data contain approximately 770,000 distinct CDR3 sequences, 55% to 70% of them singletons. V was pared by 0 bases and J by 7 bases, with 9 bases between. This CDR3 spans 13 amino acids. CDR1 and CDR2 from the germline V gene are MNHEY and SVGAGI. The clonotype was recovered from a man aged 25 to 40 in good health. V is TRBV6-5 and J is TRBJ1-1; the D is unclear. Source material: blood. The CDR3 DNA is TGTGCCAGCAGTTACTCGTGGGGTAATGAAGCTTTCTTT. Protein product: CASSYSWGNEAFF.